This T cell receptor (beta chain) is drawn from a study of CD8 T cells in ankylosing spondylitis. Findings and limits, study-wide: Within matched ankylosing spondylitis synovial fluid, disease-linked clones were reportedly significantly enriched.

Germline CDR1 reads SEHNR; CDR2 reads FQNEAQ (reference sequence). Trimming removed 10 bases from V and 9 bases from J, with 16 bases in between. The CDR3 spans 12 residues. Of note for this clonotype: Its antigen is unidentified.

TCRdb passed the 5' RACE reads through MiXCR, listing each CDR3 protein once. The sample holds approximately 110,000 distinct CDR3 sequences, around 24% seen once. Sequencing was done on a sample of synovial fluid, either unsorted or a sorted T cell fraction (not recorded which). The V gene is TRBV7-9, the J gene TRBJ1-5; the D gene is possibly TRBD1 (6 bases). The TCR sequence derives from a male donor with ankylosing spondylitis. The CDR3 nucleotides are TGTGCCATCCGCCGGGGGCAAGGGCCCCAGCATTTT. Its protein is CAIRRGQGPQHF.